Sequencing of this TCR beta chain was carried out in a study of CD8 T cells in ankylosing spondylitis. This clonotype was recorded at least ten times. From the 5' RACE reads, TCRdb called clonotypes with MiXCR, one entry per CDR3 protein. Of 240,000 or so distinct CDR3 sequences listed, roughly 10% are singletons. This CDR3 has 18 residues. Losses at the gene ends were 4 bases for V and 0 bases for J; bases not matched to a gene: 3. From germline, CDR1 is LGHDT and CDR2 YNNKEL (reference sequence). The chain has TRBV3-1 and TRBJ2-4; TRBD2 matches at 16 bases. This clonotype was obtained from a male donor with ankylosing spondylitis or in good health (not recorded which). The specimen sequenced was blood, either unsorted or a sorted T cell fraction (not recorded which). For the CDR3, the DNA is TGTGCCAGCAGCCGGGGGACTAGCGGGGGGGTAGCCAAAAACATTCAGTACTTC. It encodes CASSRGTSGGVAKNIQYF.